Below are 18 T cell receptor beta chains sequenced from a single sample in a study of blood T cell repertoires in COVID-19. TCRdb's table, derived via immunoSEQ multiplex PCR, lists solely in-frame clones and lacks some. The sample has 95,000 to 110,000 clones, about 90% seen once. Sequences were obtained from peripheral blood. The source of these receptors is a human donor in a cohort sampled during active COVID-19.

The genes are TRBV2 and TRBJ1-5; D perhaps matches TRBD1 (6 bases). The CDR3 loop spans 13 amino acids. Germline loops: CDR1 SNHLY, CDR2 FYNNEI. V was clipped by 6 bases and J by 1 base, with 7 bases between them. The CDR3 coding sequence is TGTGCCAGCAGAGGGGGAAGCAATCAGCCCCAGCATTTT. Its translation: CASRGGSNQPQHF.

This clone showed up just once. This sequence joins TRBV3-1 (or the pseudogene TRBV3-2) and TRBJ2-7; maybe TRBD2 (6 bases). Germline CDR1 and CDR2: LGHDT and YNNKEL (reference sequence). Trimming took off 3 bases at V and 1 base at J, with 19 bases between the two ends. There are 17 residues in the CDR3. This CDR3 reads CASSHFAAEGPSYEQYF. CDR3 DNA: TGTGCCAGCAGCCATTTCGCAGCGGAGGGACCGTCCTACGAGCAGTACTTC.

The chain combines TRBV27 with TRBJ1-1; D is unclear. There are 12 residues in the CDR3. Germline lookup yields CDR1 MNHEY and CDR2 SMNVEV (reference sequence). V was clipped by 3 bases and J by 4 bases, with 6 bases between them. CDR3 bases: TGTGCCAGCAGTTTTCGGGGCACTGAAGCTTTCTTT. Its translation: CASSFRGTEAFF.

The genes are TRBV7-3 and TRBJ1-1; D is possibly TRBD1 (6 bases). Germline lookup yields CDR1 SGHTA and CDR2 FQGTGA. The CDR3 totals 13 residues. V was trimmed by 5 bases and J by 4 bases, leaving 11 bases between them. DNA for the CDR3: TGTGCCAGCAGCCTAGGGGGTATCACTGAAGCTTTCTTT. Amino acid sequence: CASSLGGITEAFF.

The chain is built from TRBV6-4 and TRBJ2-3; 9 bases match TRBD2. V trimming: 5 bases; J trimming: 0 bases; junction bases outside the gene matches: 0. Germline assignment: CDR1 MRHNA and CDR2 SNTAGT. CDR3 size: 14 residues. CDR3 sequence (DNA): TGTGCCAGCAGTCTAGCGGGGAGCACAGATACGCAGTATTTT. Translating it yields CASSLAGSTDTQYF.

The gene calls are TRBV24-1 and TRBJ2-3; 15 positions agree with TRBD2. CDR3 length: 18 amino acids. The V and J ends lost 2 bases and 2 bases, in that order; junction bases with no gene match: 4. Germline lookup yields CDR1 KGHDR and CDR2 SFDVKD. The CDR3 protein is CATSDSGLAGGITDTQYF. The CDR3 DNA is TGTGCCACCAGTGATTCCGGACTAGCGGGAGGGATCACAGATACGCAGTATTTT.

This chain joins TRBV5-4 and TRBJ1-3; a weak D match, TRBD1 (6 bases). This CDR3 region has 16 residues. Germline lookup yields CDR1 SGHNT and CDR2 YYREEE (reference sequence). Trimming stripped 4 bases from V and 7 bases from J, with 21 bases between. The CDR3: CASSNGGFVSRNTIYF. The CDR3 coding sequence is TGTGCCAGCAGCAATGGGGGCTTTGTCTCTCGCAACACCATATATTTT.

V and J are TRBV2 and TRBJ1-6, with 9 bases lining up with TRBD1. Germline CDR1 is SNHLY and CDR2 is FYNNEI. This CDR3 is built from 15 residues. The V and J ends lost 3 bases and 9 bases, in that order; junction bases with no gene match: 6. CDR3 sequence: CASSDGQGKGSPLHF. CDR3 bases: TGTGCCAGCAGTGACGGACAGGGGAAGGGTTCACCCCTCCACTTT.

The chain combines TRBV29-1 with TRBJ2-5, with D possibly TRBD1 on 5 matching bases. CDR1 SQVTM and CDR2 ANQGSEA come from the germline V gene. This CDR3 region has 13 residues. The ends were cut back, 7 bases at V and 4 bases at J, with 16 bases in the middle. The CDR3, as DNA: TGCAGCGCGAGACCGCAAGGGGTAGAGACCCAGTACTTC. Residues: CSARPQGVETQYF.

The chain combines TRBV9 with TRBJ2-1; maybe TRBD2 (6 bases). CDR1 is SGDLS and CDR2 is YYNGEE in the germline V gene. V was shortened by 0 bases and J by 8 bases, with 18 bases between the two germline ends. This CDR3 is built from 16 residues. The CDR3 protein is CASSVGRGRTIDEQFF. DNA for the CDR3: TGTGCCAGCAGCGTAGGGAGGGGAAGAACGATCGATGAGCAGTTCTTC.

With regard to this clone: One junction end disagrees with the germline gene, perhaps due to a read error. The V call is TRBV7-7, the J call TRBJ2-5; D is perhaps TRBD1 (8 bases). CDR3 length: 15 amino acids. Germline V gene data show CDR1 as SSHAT and CDR2 as FNYEAQ (reference sequence). This CDR3 is CASSFSQGGGETQYF. In DNA, the CDR3 is TGTGCTAGCAGCTTTTCACAGGGGGGGGGAGAGACCCAGTACTTC. Supplemented by reference TRBV7-7 and TRBJ2-5, the full variable domain reads GAGVSQSPRYKVTKRGQDVTLRCDPISSHATLYWYQQALGQGPEFLTYFNYEAQPDKSGLPSDRFSAERPEGSISTLTIQRTEQRDSAMYRCASSFSQGGGETQYFGPGTRLLVL.

The chain recombines TRBV14 with TRBJ1-4; possible D gene TRBD1, 5 bases. The V end lost 4 bases, the J end lost 8 bases, and 20 bases lay between the germline ends. This CDR3 has 16 residues. The V gene's germline CDR1 is SGHDN and CDR2 FVKESK. The CDR3 coding sequence is TGTGCCAGCAGCCCTCTACTCCCAGGGTCTGAAGAAAAACTGTTTTTT. Translation gives CASSPLLPGSEEKLFF.

Concerning this clone: A much larger clone sits a single nucleotide away, making a read error possible. This chain links TRBV16 with TRBJ2-7; TRBD1 matches at 8 bases. CDR1 KGHSY and CDR2 FQNENV come from the germline V gene. With V trimmed by 2 bases and J by 3 bases, 0 bases remained unmatched. The CDR3 is 13 residues long. This chain's CDR3 is CASSQGQGYEQYF. Written as DNA, the CDR3 is TGTGCCAGCAGCCAAGGACAGGGCTACGAGCAGTACTTC.

The rearrangement joins TRBV11-3 to TRBJ2-1; D is perhaps TRBD2 (6 bases). Germline loops: CDR1 SGHNT, CDR2 YENEEA. The ends were cut back, 4 bases at V and 8 bases at J, with 18 bases in the middle. CDR3 length equals 15 residues. CDR3 sequence (DNA): TGTGCCAGCAGCTCGTGGGAGGACAATCGATATGAGCAGTTCTTC. Its protein is CASSSWEDNRYEQFF. The entire variable domain, with the rest obtained from reference TRBV11-3 and TRBJ2-1, is as follows: EAGVVQSPRYKIIEKKQPVAFWCNPISGHNTLYWYLQNLGQGPELLIRYENEEAVDDSQLPKDRFSAERLKGVDSTLKIQPAELGDSAVYLCASSSWEDNRYEQFFGPGTRLTVL.

This rearrangement joins TRBV5-8 to TRBJ2-5; TRBD2 matches 7 bases. The CDR3 consists of 15 residues. The J segment lost 5 bases and the V segment lost 0 bases, leaving 7 bases of the junction unmatched. Germline CDR1 and CDR2: SGHTS and YDEGEE. The CDR3 protein is CASSLVGLGRETQYF. The CDR3 bases are TGTGCCAGCAGCTTGGTTGGACTAGGAAGGGAGACCCAGTACTTC.

The chain uses TRBV28 and TRBJ1-5, with TRBD1 identical over 8 bases. V was clipped by 6 bases and J by 1 base; unmatched bases: 11. Germline V gene lookup returns CDR1 MDHEN and CDR2 SYDVKM. The CDR3 is 17 residues long. The CDR3, as DNA: TGTGCCAGCAGCCCATCTGGGACAGGAAAAAGCAATCAGCCCCAGCATTTT. Its translation is CASSPSGTGKSNQPQHF.

J is TRBJ2-7 and V is TRBV12-3 or TRBV12-4; D gene ambiguous. V lost 4 bases to trimming and J lost 2 bases, with 9 bases between them. The CDR3 is made up of 13 amino acids. CDR3 DNA: TGTGCCAGCAGTTATGGGCAAACCTACGAGCAGTACTTC. The encoded protein is CASSYGQTYEQYF.

V is TRBV28 and J is TRBJ1-1, with 7 bases lining up with TRBD1. CDR1 and CDR2 (germline): MDHEN, SYDVKM. This CDR3 contains 15 residues. After removal of 3 bases from V and 3 bases from J, the junction contained 7 bases not matched to a gene. CDR3 protein: CASSLPRQGDTEAFF. DNA of the CDR3: TGTGCCAGCAGTTTGCCTCGACAGGGTGACACTGAAGCTTTCTTT.